The rows below give T cell receptor beta chains drawn from one sample of a study of graft-versus-host responses after intestinal transplantation. TCRdb's table, derived via immunoSEQ multiplex PCR, lists solely in-frame clones and lacks some. The data contain 45,000 to 55,000 clones, roughly nine tenths of them singletons. Sequenced here: PBMCs, sampled 650 to 670 days after intestinal transplant. These receptor sequences come from a human patient who received an intestinal transplant, so some T cells may come from the graft donor. Each CDR3 is given with its conserved first and last residue.

V	J	CDR3
TRBV14	TRBJ2-2	CASSQGGTSRYVGELFF
TRBV7-3	TRBJ2-2	CASSAGLTGELFF
TRBV10-3	TRBJ1-1	CAILPALNTEAFF
TRBV12-5	TRBJ2-3	CASSSGDTQYF
TRBV4-1	TRBJ2-5	CASSPSRGTQETQYF
TRBV6-1	NA	CASSEATYEQYF
TRBV4-1	TRBJ1-5	CASRPRDRGFHQPQHF
TRBV6-5	TRBJ2-7	CASSYSTSGGFYEQYF
TRBV7-9	TRBJ2-1	CASSPGTSGVSSYNEQFF
TRBV5-1	TRBJ1-2	CASSLASGGVLSGYTF
TRBV30	TRBJ2-7	CAWSAGTLYEQYF
TRBV9	TRBJ1-1	CASSVDRVNTEAFF
TRBV5-1	TRBJ2-2	CASSLRSQAPSNTGELFF
TRBV21-1	TRBJ1-3	CASSKAPLGRGHTIYF
TRBV29-1	TRBJ1-2	CSVEEGQDYGYTF
TRBV19	TRBJ1-1	CAAGQNTEAFF
TRBV7-8	TRBJ1-6	CASSLAGQGADSPLHF
TRBV10-3	TRBJ1-5	CAISDSRTSNQPQHF
TRBV7-8	TRBJ2-2	CASRLGGNTGELFF
TRBV7-3	TRBJ2-1	CASSQGRDEQFF
TRBV6-5	TRBJ2-3	CAHAKGPVSDTQYF
TRBV11-2	TRBJ2-3	CASSLGYTQYF
TRBV28	TRBJ2-5	CASSRTVGTGTKQETQYF
TRBV6-1	TRBJ1-1	CASKEGTEAFF
TRBV10-3	TRBJ2-3	CAIREYRSTDTQYF
TRBV5-1	TRBJ1-1	CASSLDPGVSGTEAFF
TRBV19	TRBJ2-3	CASTEGRDVDTQYF
TRBV6-1	TRBJ2-7	CASSGGTDYEQYF
TRBV6-5	TRBJ1-6	CASHASQVSPLHF
TRBV27	TRBJ2-3	CASRRDRSDTQYF
TRBV4-2	TRBJ2-3	CASSPGSGGPTDTQYF
TRBV6-1	TRBJ1-6	CASSEEDSYNSPLHF
TRBV29-1	TRBJ1-2	CSVVWEGGYTF
TRBV7-6	TRBJ2-2	CASSSGLADSPQPSGELFF
TRBV5-1	TRBJ2-1	CASSLPSGTSGVYNEQFF
TRBV27	TRBJ1-6	CASSFSRQGASNSPLHF
TRBV7-9	TRBJ2-5	CASSYGQGETQYF
TRBV4-1	TRBJ2-3	CASSQEYGGTDTQYF
TRBV13	TRBJ1-4	CASSWNSGPLFF
TRBV7-8	TRBJ2-7	CASSETSGVYEQYF
TRBV30	TRBJ1-3	CARQGQGGNTIYF
TRBV4-1	TRBJ2-7	CASSQEAAGTGVSPAYEQYF
TRBV7-2	TRBJ1-4	CASSLAAGSNEKLFF
TRBV9	TRBJ2-3	CASSVGRAESTDTQYF
TRBV5-6	TRBJ1-3	CASSAPGQGDFFSGNTIYF
TRBV4-1	TRBJ1-1	CASSRTGPPPNTEAFF
TRBV11-3	TRBJ1-3	CASSLTGNTIYF
TRBV7-9	TRBJ2-7	CASSSPMNEQYF
TRBV7-6	TRBJ2-7	CASRGTGDEQYF
TRBV18	TRBJ2-5	CASSPPESETQYF
TRBV5-1	TRBJ2-1	CASSAHFGQGAGEQFF
TRBV19	TRBJ2-1	CASSRGNEQFF
TRBV6-1	TRBJ1-2	CASSGWDSRLF